The 18 T cell receptor beta chains below were found in one sample sequenced in a study of control samples from healthy donors and cancer patients. Measured with immunoSEQ multiplex PCR; TCRdb has only the in-frame clones, and not every one. The sample lists around 130,000 clones, more than 75% occurring once. Material for sequencing was blood. The receptor source for this set is a man between 25 and 39 years old in good health.

V gene TRBV28 combines with J gene TRBJ1-1; possibly TRBD1 for D (5 bases). With 3 bases removed from V and 1 base from J, the gap between germline ends came to 15 bases. This CDR3 has 16 residues. Germline CDR1 is MDHEN and CDR2 is SYDVKM. The CDR3 bases are TGTGCCAGCAGTTTCCCGGGGGTGGGGAGGAACACTGAAGCTTTCTTT. Translation gives CASSFPGVGRNTEAFF.

This sequence joins TRBV15 and TRBJ1-1; possible D gene TRBD1, 5 bases. The V gene lost 3 bases and the J gene lost 5 bases, with 10 bases spanning the gap. CDR1 and CDR2 from the germline V gene are LNHNV and YYDKDF (reference sequence). The CDR3 runs to 13 residues. The DNA of the CDR3 is TGTGCCACCAGCAGTCTGACAGTTACTGAAGCTTTCTTT. It yields the protein CATSSLTVTEAFF.

CDR3: CASSKYSGTALYGYTF. Here the CDR3 DNA reads TGTGCCAGTAGTAAGTACTCCGGGACAGCTCTGTATGGCTACACCTTC. The chain is built from TRBV19 and TRBJ1-2; TRBD1 matches 7 bases. The CDR3 consists of 16 residues. V lost 4 bases and J lost 5; bases outside the gene matches: 13. CDR1 is LNHDA and CDR2 is SQIVND in the germline V gene (reference sequence).

The chain has TRBV7-6 and TRBJ1-1, with TRBD1 as a possible D gene (6 bases). The CDR3 is 11 residues long. Germline CDR1 reads SGHVS; CDR2 reads FNYEAQ. With 2 bases removed from V and 11 bases from J, the gap between germline ends came to 9 bases. This chain's CDR3 is CASSLTGRAFF. CDR3 bases: TGTGCCAGCAGCTTAACAGGGCGGGCTTTCTTT.

The chain is built from TRBV12-5 and TRBJ2-7, with 14 bases aligning to TRBD2. Trimming took 6 bases from V and 0 from J; bases not matched to a gene: 10. The CDR3 is made up of 18 amino acids. CDR1 is LGHNT and CDR2 is FRNRAP in the germline V gene. The CDR3: CASGAGTSGGLSSYEQYV. As DNA, the CDR3 is TGTGCTAGTGGCGCTGGGACTAGCGGGGGCCTCAGCTCCTACGAGCAGTACGTC.

The genes are TRBV27 and TRBJ2-7, with no clear D. Germline lookup yields CDR1 MNHEY and CDR2 SMNVEV (reference sequence). The CDR3 contains 14 residues. V was shortened by 0 bases and J by 0 bases, with 6 bases between the two germline ends. CDR3 in amino acids: CASSLSIDSYEQYF. The CDR3 DNA reads TGTGCCAGCAGTTTATCGATAGACTCCTACGAGCAGTACTTC.

The chain links TRBV11-3 to TRBJ2-3; 12 bases match TRBD2. The V segment lost 5 bases and the J segment 6 bases; nucleotides outside the gene matches: 12. The CDR3 is made up of 17 amino acids. The germline CDR1 and CDR2 sequences are SGHNT and YENEEA. Here the CDR3 DNA reads TGTGCCAGCAGCCCTCGGACTAGCGGGAACCTGAGGGATACGCAGTATTTT. This sequence encodes CASSPRTSGNLRDTQYF. The full variable domain, its missing parts supplied by reference TRBV11-3 and TRBJ2-3, is EAGVVQSPRYKIIEKKQPVAFWCNPISGHNTLYWYLQNLGQGPELLIRYENEEAVDDSQLPKDRFSAERLKGVDSTLKIQPAELGDSAVYLCASSPRTSGNLRDTQYFGPGTRLTVL.

This clone was counted between two and nine times. The chain is built from TRBV2 and TRBJ1-2; D uncertain. The CDR3 is 15 residues long. Germline CDR1 and CDR2: SNHLY and FYNNEI. The V gene lost 6 bases and the J gene lost 7 bases, with 21 bases spanning the gap. The CDR3 protein is CASSYLIGSRGGYTF. For the CDR3, the DNA is TGTGCCAGCAGCTATCTTATAGGGAGCCGGGGTGGCTACACCTTC.

The V call is TRBV7-2, the J call TRBJ2-1; tentative D call: TRBD2 (5 bases). Trimming took 4 bases from V and 13 from J, leaving 17 bases between them. The germline CDR1 and CDR2 sequences are SGHTA and FQGNSA. This CDR3 is 13 amino acids long. The CDR3 loop reads CASSSGVTMNQFF. In DNA form, the CDR3 reads TGTGCCAGCAGCTCCGGGGTTACAATGAACCAGTTCTTC.

The chain is built from TRBV6-1 and TRBJ1-2, with D tentatively TRBD1 (6 bases). Germline values: CDR1 MNHNS, CDR2 SASEGT. The CDR3 runs to 14 residues. V lost 1 base and J 6 bases, leaving 12 bases between the germline ends. The CDR3 sequence: CASSEVDRGDGYTF. CDR3 DNA: TGTGCCAGCAGTGAAGTGGACAGAGGCGATGGCTACACCTTC.

This clone occurred once. The V and J genes are TRBV3-1 (or the pseudogene TRBV3-2) and TRBJ1-6; perhaps TRBD1 as D (5 bases). This CDR3 contains 14 residues. Trimming took 1 base from V and 4 from J, leaving 5 bases between them. The germline V gene has CDR1 LGHDT and CDR2 YNNKEL (reference sequence). The CDR3 region has the DNA TGTGCCAGCAGCCAAGGACAGTATAATTCACCCCTCCACTTT. Translating it yields CASSQGQYNSPLHF.

This clone was seen once. The chain employs TRBV11-2 and TRBJ1-2; unclear D gene. V was pared by 4 bases and J by 4 bases, with 7 bases between. Germline lookup yields CDR1 SGHAT and CDR2 FQNNGV. The CDR3 is made up of 12 amino acids. CDR3 nucleotides: TGTGCCAGCAGCTCACAGCCCTATGGCTACACCTTC. Encoded protein: CASSSQPYGYTF. Together with reference TRBV11-2 and TRBJ1-2, the CDR3 gives the full variable domain: EAGVAQSPRYKIIEKRQSVAFWCNPISGHATLYWYQQILGQGPKLLIQFQNNGVVDDSQLPKDRFSAERLKGVDSTLKIQPAKLEDSAVYLCASSSQPYGYTFGSGTRLTVV.

The chain is built from TRBV5-1 and TRBJ2-5, with 9 bases matching TRBD2. Unmatched junction bases numbered 3, after V lost 2 bases and J lost 1 base. The CDR3 covers 15 residues. Germline lookup yields CDR1 SGHRS and CDR2 YFSETQ. The CDR3 spells CASSFSGGSQETQYF. The CDR3 DNA is TGCGCCAGCAGCTTTAGCGGGGGCAGCCAAGAGACCCAGTACTTC.

The rearrangement uses TRBV18 and TRBJ1-1; 7 nucleotides agree with TRBD1. In germline, CDR1 is KGHSH, CDR2 LQKENI. After removal of 4 bases from V and 1 base from J, the junction contained 3 bases not matched to a gene. The CDR3 length is 14 residues. In DNA form, the CDR3 reads TGTGCCAGCTCACTTCGACAGGGGAACACTGAAGCTTTCTTT. This translates into CASSLRQGNTEAFF.

This chain links TRBV25-1 with TRBJ1-6; tentatively, D is TRBD1 (6 bases). The CDR3 has 15 amino acids. Germline V lookup: CDR1 MGHDK, CDR2 SYGVNS. V lost 4 bases, J lost 1 base, and 8 bases lay in between. CDR3 residues: CASSGRGSYNSPLHF. CDR3 coding DNA: TGTGCCAGCAGTGGTAGGGGGTCCTATAATTCACCCCTCCACTTT.

This chain links TRBV6-6 with TRBJ1-5, with TRBD1 identical over 8 bases. CDR3 length: 15 amino acids. Germline-derived CDR1 and CDR2 are MNHNY and SVGAGI (reference sequence). The ends lost 6 bases at V and 7 bases at J; junction bases unmatched: 11. The CDR3 DNA reads TGTGCCAGCAGCGGAGGGACAGGTCGGGGGCAGCCCCAGCATTTT. Its translation: CASSGGTGRGQPQHF.

The chain has TRBV2 and TRBJ2-1; TRBD2 matches 15 bases. The CDR3 consists of 18 residues. CDR1 SNHLY and CDR2 FYNNEI come from the germline V gene. Germline trimming cut 6 bases from V and 2 bases from J; bases unmatched to any gene: 8. In nucleotides, the CDR3 is TGTGCCAGCAGCGTGGGACTAGCGGGGGGTCCCCCCTACAATGAGCAGTTCTTC. Its protein is CASSVGLAGGPPYNEQFF. Looking up the rest from reference TRBV2 and TRBJ2-1 gives the full variable domain: EPEVTQTPSHQVTQMGQEVILRCVPISNHLYFYWYRQILGQKVEFLVSFYNNEISEKSEIFDDQFSVERPDGSNFTLKIRSTKLEDSAMYFCASSVGLAGGPPYNEQFFGPGTRLTVL.

This clone was observed a single time. The chain carries TRBV2 and TRBJ1-2; TRBD1 matches 9 bases. The ends lost 3 bases at V and 5 bases at J; junction bases unmatched: 7. This CDR3 is 15 amino acids long. The germline CDR1 and CDR2 sequences are SNHLY and FYNNEI. This CDR3 is CASSDSRQGGYGYTF. CDR3 nucleotides: TGTGCCAGCAGTGATAGTAGACAGGGGGGATATGGCTACACCTTC. The full variable domain, completed using reference TRBV2 and TRBJ1-2, is EPEVTQTPSHQVTQMGQEVILRCVPISNHLYFYWYRQILGQKVEFLVSFYNNEISEKSEIFDDQFSVERPDGSNFTLKIRSTKLEDSAMYFCASSDSRQGGYGYTFGSGTRLTVV.